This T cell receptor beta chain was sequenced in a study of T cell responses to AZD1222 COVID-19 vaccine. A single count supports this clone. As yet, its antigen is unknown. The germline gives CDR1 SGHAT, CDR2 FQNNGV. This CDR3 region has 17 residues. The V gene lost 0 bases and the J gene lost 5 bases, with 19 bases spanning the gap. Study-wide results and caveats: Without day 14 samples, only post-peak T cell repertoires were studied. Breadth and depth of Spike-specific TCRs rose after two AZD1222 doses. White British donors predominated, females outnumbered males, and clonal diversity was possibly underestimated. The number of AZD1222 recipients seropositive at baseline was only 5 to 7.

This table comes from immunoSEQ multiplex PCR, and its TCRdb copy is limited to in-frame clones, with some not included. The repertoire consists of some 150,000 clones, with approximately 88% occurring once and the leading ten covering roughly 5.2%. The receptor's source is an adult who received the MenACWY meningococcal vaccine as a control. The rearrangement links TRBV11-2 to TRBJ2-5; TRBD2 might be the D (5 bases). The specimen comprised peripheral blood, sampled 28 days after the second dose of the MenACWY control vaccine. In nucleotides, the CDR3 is TGTGCCAGCAGCTTAGACTCGCCTTTATCGCGGGCGGAGACCCAGTACTTC. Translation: CASSLDSPLSRAETQYF. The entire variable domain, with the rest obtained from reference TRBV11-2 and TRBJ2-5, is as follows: EAGVAQSPRYKIIEKRQSVAFWCNPISGHATLYWYQQILGQGPKLLIQFQNNGVVDDSQLPKDRFSAERLKGVDSTLKIQPAKLEDSAVYLCASSLDSPLSRAETQYFGPGTRLLVL.